The next 19 T cell receptor beta chains were all read from a single sample in a study of T cells of healthy individuals (dated by TCRdb to 2016 to 2019). The method was 5' RACE. The data were produced on an Illumina MiSeq. The public reads were reanalyzed by TCRdb: fastp trimming at Q25, MiXCR alignment, in-frame beta chains only. All rows with the same CDR3 protein become a single entry with the most common DNA and genes. Within this sample are roughly 87,000 distinct CDR3 sequences, with 17% of them counted one time only. The top ten hold about 6.2% of the sample. The receptors here all came from a human donor in good health.

The sample holds many counts of this clonotype. The chain joins TRBV27 to TRBJ1-2; TRBD1 is a possible D gene (5 bases). Germline CDR1 MNHEY, CDR2 SMNVEV (reference sequence). CDR3 size: 15 residues. V was shortened by 6 bases and J by 4 bases, with 18 bases between the two germline ends. The chain's CDR3 is CASRVQSGAGYGYTF. The DNA of the CDR3 is TGTGCCAGCAGAGTCCAAAGCGGGGCGGGCTATGGCTACACCTTC.

This chain uses TRBV9 with TRBJ2-5, with D hard to call. This CDR3 region has 14 residues. The V gene lost 0 bases and the J gene lost 4 bases, with 10 bases spanning the gap. CDR1 SGDLS and CDR2 YYNGEE come from the germline V gene. CDR3 sequence: CASSVGRRGETQYF. The CDR3 region has the DNA TGTGCCAGCAGCGTAGGCCGGAGAGGAGAGACCCAGTACTTC.

At least ten counts were recorded for this clonotype. The V and J genes are TRBV3-1 and TRBJ2-7; TRBD1 aligns across 8 bases. Germline trimming cut 4 bases from V and 6 bases from J; bases unmatched to any gene: 2. Looked up from germline, CDR1 is LGHDT and CDR2 is YNNKEL (reference sequence). The CDR3 is made up of 12 amino acids. The CDR3 region is CASSRGQGEQYF. CDR3 nucleotide sequence: TGTGCCAGCAGCCGCGGACAGGGCGAGCAGTACTTC.

J is TRBJ1-1 and V is TRBV6-5; 7 bases are a match to TRBD1. The CDR3 contains 13 residues. The trim removed 7 bases at V and 6 bases at J, leaving 8 bases unmatched. Germline CDR1 reads MNHEY; CDR2 reads SVGAGI. The CDR3 spells CASTHLQGAEAFF. The CDR3 coding sequence is TGTGCCAGCACCCACTTGCAGGGGGCTGAAGCTTTCTTT.

This clonotype has only a few counts. The CDR3 region is CASSSAGASNQPQHF. The DNA for the CDR3 is TGTGCCAGCAGTTCCGCAGGGGCCAGCAATCAGCCCCAGCATTTT. V is TRBV27 and J is TRBJ1-5; TRBD1 is a possible D gene (6 bases). The CDR3 extends over 15 amino acids. Germline V lookup: CDR1 MNHEY, CDR2 SMNVEV (reference sequence). V was clipped by 4 bases and J by 1 base, with 11 bases between them.

This clonotype was seen more than once but under ten times. The chain has TRBV28 and TRBJ2-5; either TRBD1 or TRBD2 may fit D (5 bases each). The CDR3 spans 13 residues. V was shortened by 6 bases and J by 1 base, with 9 bases between the two germline ends. The germline CDR1 and CDR2 sequences are MDHEN and SYDVKM. DNA for the CDR3: TGTGCCAGCAGCCGGGACCTCCAAGAGACCCAGTACTTC. Translating it yields CASSRDLQETQYF.

The chain joins TRBV6-2 or TRBV6-3 to TRBJ2-1, with D possibly TRBD2 on 6 matching bases. Trimming took 1 base from V and 8 from J, leaving 12 bases between them. Germline V CDR1 and CDR2: MNHEY, SVGEGT. This CDR3 region has 14 residues. CDR3 in DNA: TGTGCCAGCAGTTACTGGCGGGAAGGGGATGAGCAGTTCTTC. Its protein product is CASSYWREGDEQFF.

The CDR3 sequence is CASSQGQGSTDTQYF. CDR3 bases: TGCGCCAGCAGCCAGGGACAGGGAAGCACAGATACGCAGTATTTT. This sequence joins TRBV5-1 and TRBJ2-3; TRBD1 agrees at 9 bases. Losses at the gene ends were 4 bases for V and 0 bases for J; bases not matched to a gene: 3. This CDR3 is built from 15 residues. Germline CDR1 SGHRS, CDR2 YFSETQ.

This clonotype was detected many times. The DNA of the CDR3 is TGTGCCAGTATAGGGACACCGTACAATGAGCAGTTCTTC. Translation gives CASIGTPYNEQFF. The V gene is TRBV19, the J gene TRBJ2-1; perhaps TRBD1 as D (6 bases). V gave up 7 bases and J gave up 4 bases, with 11 bases separating them. The CDR3 has 13 amino acids. Per the germline V gene, CDR1 is LNHDA and CDR2 is SQIVND (reference sequence).

The chain combines TRBV3-1 with TRBJ2-1, with D possibly TRBD2 on 6 matching bases. The CDR3 sequence is 13 residues long. Trimming pared 3 bases from V and 10 bases from J, leaving 13 bases between. Per the germline V gene, CDR1 is LGHDT and CDR2 is YNNKEL (reference sequence). The CDR3 here is CASSHAPRGEQFF. The CDR3 region has the DNA TGTGCCAGCAGCCATGCCCCCCGGGGGGAGCAGTTCTTC.

The table lists this clonotype with a few counts. This chain uses TRBV7-2 with TRBJ2-5; maybe TRBD1 (5 bases). V gave up 5 bases and J gave up 5 bases, with 15 bases separating them. CDR1 is SGHTA and CDR2 is FQGNSA in the germline V gene. The CDR3 extends over 14 amino acids. In DNA, the CDR3 is TGTGCCAGCAGCCCCAGGGCCCCACTGGAGACCCAGTACTTC. Its translation is CASSPRAPLETQYF.

This clonotype was recorded a few times. The chain couples TRBV12-3 or TRBV12-4 to TRBJ1-5; D ambiguous. This CDR3 has 13 residues. Trimming stripped 3 bases from V and 2 bases from J, with 5 bases between. The CDR3 DNA is TGTGCCAGCAGTTTGGACGGCAATCAGCCCCAGCATTTT. Encoded protein: CASSLDGNQPQHF.

In its sample, this clonotype was seen a few times. The V call is TRBV19, the J call TRBJ2-1, with TRBD2 identical over 7 bases. The V gene end was trimmed by 10 bases and the J gene end by 2 bases; junction bases not matched to a gene: 8. CDR1 is LNHDA, CDR2 SQIVND, per germline (reference sequence). The CDR3 covers 14 residues. CDR3 bases: TGTGCCACCGATCCCGGGACTACCTACAATGAGCAGTTCTTC. It codes for CATDPGTTYNEQFF.

The V call is TRBV3-1, the J call TRBJ1-3; D call uncertain. Per the germline V gene, CDR1 is LGHDT and CDR2 is YNNKEL (reference sequence). The CDR3 length is 16 residues. Trimming removed 2 bases at V and 0 bases at J, with 11 bases between. The CDR3 protein is CASSQKDPSSGNTIYF. The CDR3 coding sequence is TGTGCCAGCAGCCAAAAGGACCCTAGCTCTGGAAACACCATATATTTT. The complete variable domain, with remaining parts taken from reference TRBV3-1 and TRBJ1-3, reads DTAVSQTPKYLVTQMGNDKSIKCEQNLGHDTMYWYKQDSKKFLKIMFSYNNKELIINETVPNRFSPKSPDKAHLNLHINSLELGDSAVYFCASSQKDPSSGNTIYFGEGSWLTVV.

This clonotype was observed at least ten times. This chain uses TRBV15 with TRBJ2-7; 8 positions match TRBD1. Germline V gives CDR1 LNHNV, CDR2 YYDKDF (reference sequence). After removal of 1 base from V and 4 bases from J, the junction contained 12 bases not matched to a gene. There are 17 residues in the CDR3. CDR3 nucleotides: TGTGCCACCAGCAGAGCGAGGGACGACAGGGGTAGATACGAGCAGTACTTC. This translates into CATSRARDDRGRYEQYF.

In its sample, this clonotype was seen a few times. The chain uses TRBV5-4 and TRBJ1-1; D perhaps matches TRBD1 (6 bases). The CDR3 has 13 amino acids. V gave up 9 bases and J gave up 1 base, with 13 bases separating them. The V gene's germline CDR1 is SGHNT and CDR2 YYREEE (reference sequence). The CDR3 loop reads CATTPTGNTEAFF. The CDR3, as DNA: TGTGCCACAACACCGACAGGGAACACTGAAGCTTTCTTT.

The chain has TRBV2 and TRBJ1-6; D is undetermined. The CDR3 contains 12 residues. Germline CDR1 is SNHLY and CDR2 is FYNNEI. The V end was cut by 6 bases, the J end by 5 bases, with 5 bases between. CDR3 in amino acids: CASRVHNSPLHF. DNA for the CDR3: TGTGCCAGCAGGGTTCATAATTCACCCCTCCACTTT.

This chain connects TRBV20-1 to TRBJ2-2; no reliable D call. This CDR3 region has 13 residues. The germline gives CDR1 DFQATT, CDR2 SNEGSKA (reference sequence). V was clipped by 0 bases and J by 3 bases, with 5 bases between them. In DNA, the CDR3 is TGCAGTGCTAGAGACTACTACACCGGGGAGCTGTTTTTT. Translating it yields CSARDYYTGELFF.

This clonotype was recorded many times. The J gene is TRBJ2-1, the V gene TRBV5-6, with TRBD1 matching 7 bases. V was pared by 3 bases and J by 9 bases, with 6 bases of the junction left unmatched. Germline lookup yields CDR1 SGHDT and CDR2 YYEEEE. CDR3 length equals 13 residues. CDR3 DNA sequence: TGTGCCAGCAGCTGGACAGGAAGAAGTGAGCAGTTCTTC. Encoded protein: CASSWTGRSEQFF.